This T cell receptor beta chain was identified in a study of blood T cell repertoires in COVID-19. About the study: Spain, Italy and the United States supplied samples that represented acute and convalescent COVID-19. Sources were T cells, B-cell-depleted T cells, or PBMCs; the material itself was cDNA or gDNA.

The trim removed 3 bases at V and 0 bases at J, leaving 14 bases unmatched. This CDR3 comprises 18 residues. Germline values: CDR1 SGHRS, CDR2 YFSETQ. Authors' processing steps: Quantification of nucleated cells was approximated via reference gene primer amplification. Profiled with immunoSEQ multiplex PCR; TCRdb holds only in-frame clones, not every one. That table supplies the V and J calls and clone size; D and trimming were determined from the DNA. The sample includes about 200,000 clones, 85% seen only once; the top ten take around 20%. Participant-given clinical history determined each cohort assignment.

The chain employs TRBV5-1 and TRBJ2-7; 8 nucleotides line up with TRBD1. The sequence was collected from a man in his forties who had recovered from COVID-19. Source material: PBMCs or T cells enriched from blood (not recorded which). CDR3 DNA sequence: TGCGCCAGCAGCTCAAGGGGAGGACAGGGTATAACCTCCTACGAGCAGTACTTC. The encoded protein is CASSSRGGQGITSYEQYF.